The 2 T cell receptor beta chains presented below share a single source sample, sequenced in a study of blood T cell repertoires in COVID-19. Here immunoSEQ multiplex PCR was the method, and the copy in TCRdb shows in-frame clones only, minus some. Of 250,000 or so clones listed, approximately 88% are singletons. The sequencing input was PBMCs or T cells enriched from blood (not recorded which). The source of these receptors is a woman under 40 who had been exposed to COVID-19.

This chain's CDR3 is CASSSTTSGFYNEQFF. The CDR3 DNA is TGTGCCAGCAGCAGTACCACTAGCGGGTTCTACAATGAGCAGTTCTTC. This chain joins TRBV7-2 and TRBJ2-1; TRBD2 matches 9 bases. Germline-derived CDR1 and CDR2 are SGHTA and FQGNSA. This CDR3 has 16 amino acids. The V segment lost 5 bases and the J segment 3 bases; nucleotides outside the gene matches: 8. The entire variable domain, with the rest obtained from reference TRBV7-2 and TRBJ2-1, is as follows: GAGVSQSPSNKVTEKGKDVELRCDPISGHTALYWYRQSLGQGLEFLIYFQGNSAPDKSGLPSDRFSAERTGGSVSTLTIQRTQQEDSAVYLCASSSTTSGFYNEQFFGPGTRLTVL.

This clone came up once. Other nucleotide sequences in the sample specify the same CDR3. The CDR3 reads CASSLRGNTEAFF. CDR3 in DNA: TGCGCCAGCAGCTTAAGGGGTAACACTGAAGCTTTCTTT. The chain combines TRBV5-1 with TRBJ1-1, with a possible D match to TRBD1 (5 bases). Germline CDR1 is SGHRS and CDR2 is YFSETQ. The V and J ends lost 2 bases and 2 bases respectively, with 7 bases between them. This CDR3 comprises 13 residues.